This TCR beta chain came from a study of blood T cell repertoires in COVID-19. This clone appeared a single time. The CDR3 is 16 amino acids. The V end was cut by 2 bases, the J end by 5 bases, with 19 bases between. Germline V gives CDR1 LGHDT, CDR2 YNNKEL (reference sequence). The assay was immunoSEQ multiplex PCR, and TCRdb's table has in-frame clones only and misses some. The repertoire consists of about 210,000 clones, with 84% occurring once and the leading ten covering 10%. V is TRBV3-1 (or the pseudogene TRBV3-2) and J is TRBJ2-7; weak D call: TRBD2 (5 bases). Sequencing was performed on peripheral blood. This TCR was sampled from an elderly woman with COVID-19, enrolled during active disease. CDR3 amino acids: CASSQTRASGRDEQYV. In DNA form, the CDR3 reads TGTGCCAGCAGCCAAACTCGGGCCAGCGGAAGGGACGAGCAGTACGTC.